This T cell receptor beta chain was sequenced for a study of T cell repertoires in aging, cancer and after chemotherapy (dated by TCRdb to about 2019). Regarding the research as a whole: The donors fell into six age groups ranging from 30 or younger to 70 or older, and each group had at least three individuals. Alongside fewer than 100 healthy donors serving as a reference group, the cohort included roughly 220 cancer patients, of whom some 91 had hematological cancers and approximately 120 had solid cancers. In the hematological group, the paired samples taken before and after chemotherapy came from chronic lymphocytic leukemia patients given fludarabine- or bendamustine-based regimens. The study profiled peripheral blood TCR beta repertoires from healthy donors and cancer patients to examine immunoaging and T cell reconstitution after chemotherapy. In total, the full dataset held about 8.8 million TCR reads. The paper as a whole reports these results and caveats: According to the authors, the repertoire data do not allow conclusions to be drawn about immunological memory after chemotherapy. Compared with age-matched healthy donors, untreated patients with either hematological or solid cancers had significantly lower TCR diversity in the blood along with higher clonality. Hematological cancer patients had lymphoid organ infiltration, which may itself impair thymic emigration or peripheral T cell expansion. Median generation probability increased over the chemotherapy interval in both cancer cohorts, suggesting repertoire reconstitution through rebound thymic output. In healthy donors, the decline in TCR diversity with age was mainly due to loss of richness, whereas in cancer patients loss of evenness also played a role.

In this sample, this clonotype turned up a few times. Its antigen remains unidentified. Base-call qualities are not available, and no considerably larger clone is one nucleotide away. Genomic DNA extracted from peripheral blood, rather than sorted cells or RNA, was used as the source for amplification of TCR beta rearrangements. Rearranged TRB sequences spanning V, D and J segments were amplified in a multiplex touch-down PCR with a mixed TRB-A/B primer pool. Illumina adapters and sample indices were attached to the amplicons through two consecutive PCR reactions run with Phusion HS II polymerase. Amplicons were gel-purified with the NucleoSpin Gel and PCR Clean-up kit, then checked with Qubit and an Agilent 2100 Bioanalyzer. Sequencing of the libraries was done on an Illumina MiSeq with paired-end, single-indexed 600-cycle runs. As for the original processing: Processing of the TRB sequences was carried out with MiXCR versions 2.12 and 3.0.5. Each unique CDR3 nucleotide sequence was treated as one clone, and only productive sequences with two or more reads were kept. Repertoire metrics included Shannon diversity, evenness, clonality (one minus evenness), and alpha-parameterized diversity profiles from alpha 0 to 5. The IGoR algorithm was used to calculate generation probabilities for clones in the paired samples taken before and after chemotherapy. The raw public reads went through TCRdb reprocessing: fastp at Q25, MiXCR clone calling, in-frame beta chains kept. One record per CDR3 amino acid sequence lists the most common genes and DNA. The V and J calls and clone size are TCRdb's, not the authors'. Here the sample has under 6,500 distinct CDR3 sequences; about 30% occur a single time. Together, the top ten hold about 7.5% of the sample.

Spanning cysteine to phenylalanine, the CDR3 consists of 13 amino acids. Of the read, only the CDR3 DNA is kept; its 39 bases are in frame from base 1. V loses 3 bases of germline sequence and J loses 2 bases, and the interval between the two ends is 8 bases. The clonotype comes from a human donor with a blood cancer. The receptor chain draws on TRBV12-3 or TRBV12-4 and TRBJ2-7, with the D call perhaps TRBD1 or TRBD2, each one matching 5 bases. Sequencing was carried out using blood. The CDR3 sequence is CASSFGTPYEQYF. In nucleotide form, the sequence is TGTGCCAGCAGTTTCGGGACCCCCTACGAGCAGTACTTC.